The 32 T cell receptor beta chains in this list originate from one sample, sequenced in a study of CD8 T cells in ankylosing spondylitis. TCRdb reprocessed the 5' RACE reads with MiXCR, giving one entry per CDR3 protein. The sample has 200,000 or so distinct CDR3 sequences; 15% to 20% are singletons. Sequencing input: blood, either unsorted or a sorted T cell fraction (not recorded which). All receptors come from a male donor aged 5 to 29 with ankylosing spondylitis or in good health (not recorded which).

The rearrangement joins TRBV7-2 to TRBJ2-6; possibly TRBD2 for D (5 bases). Trimming stripped 3 bases from V and 4 bases from J, with 25 bases between. The germline gives CDR1 SGHTA, CDR2 FQGNSA. The CDR3 runs 20 residues. CDR3 protein: CASSFRPFRAEVAGANVLTF. The CDR3 coding sequence is TGTGCCAGCAGCTTTCGACCGTTCCGGGCCGAGGTAGCGGGGGCCAACGTCCTGACTTTC.

This clonotype was counted at least ten times. This sequence joins TRBV30 and TRBJ2-7; no clear D gene. Deletions cut 3 bases from V and 2 bases from J, with 8 bases between. Germline CDR1 is GTSNPN and CDR2 is SVGIG (reference sequence). This CDR3 has 12 amino acids. CDR3 region: CAWSQETYEQYF. In DNA form, the CDR3 reads TGTGCCTGGAGCCAAGAGACCTACGAGCAGTACTTC. Supplemented by reference TRBV30 and TRBJ2-7, the full variable domain reads SQTIHQWPATLVQPVGSPLSLECTVEGTSNPNLYWYRQAAGRGLQLLFYSVGIGQISSEVPQNLSASRPQDRQFILSSKKLLLSDSGFYLCAWSQETYEQYFGPGTRLTVT.

The V gene is TRBV20-1, the J gene TRBJ2-7; weak D call: TRBD2 (5 bases). V dropped 6 bases and J dropped 3 bases, with 12 bases sitting between them. Germline V gives CDR1 DFQATT, CDR2 SNEGSKA (reference sequence). The CDR3 consists of 12 residues. The chain's CDR3 is CSATDRGYEQYF. As DNA, the CDR3 is TGCAGTGCCACGGACCGGGGCTACGAGCAGTACTTC.

This clonotype was picked up many times. V gene TRBV6-1 combines with J gene TRBJ2-2; D is perhaps TRBD2 (5 bases). This CDR3 has 13 amino acids. V dropped 7 bases and J dropped 3 bases, with 9 bases sitting between them. Germline CDR1 MNHNS, CDR2 SASEGT. The CDR3 region has the DNA TGTGCCAGCATAGCCGGGGACACCGGGGAGCTGTTTTTT. This sequence encodes CASIAGDTGELFF.

This clonotype was detected ten times or more. The CDR3 region is CASSPLLAGDNEQFF. The CDR3 bases are TGTGCCAGCTCACCACTCCTAGCTGGTGACAATGAGCAGTTCTTC. The gene calls are TRBV18 and TRBJ2-1, with D tentatively TRBD2 (5 bases). The CDR3 has 15 amino acids. Germline V gene data show CDR1 as KGHSH and CDR2 as LQKENI. Trimming cost V 1 base and J 5 bases, with 12 bases left between them.

The chain uses TRBV20-1 and TRBJ2-1, with D possibly being TRBD2 (6 bases). This CDR3 is built from 14 residues. Germline values: CDR1 DFQATT, CDR2 SNEGSKA (reference sequence). V was trimmed by 3 bases and J by 1 base, leaving 10 bases between them. CDR3 nucleotide sequence: TGCAGTGCTAGCTACGGGAGTTCCTACAATGAGCAGTTCTTC. This encodes CSASYGSSYNEQFF.

The table lists this clonotype with many counts. The genes are TRBV12-3 or TRBV12-4 and TRBJ2-2; 11 nucleotides line up with TRBD1. The CDR3 runs 15 residues. Trimming cost V 6 bases and J 7 bases; bases outside gene matches: 7. This chain's CDR3 is CASSLGTGGNGELFF. DNA for the CDR3: TGTGCCAGCAGCCTCGGGACAGGGGGTAACGGGGAGCTGTTTTTT.

Ten or more counts support this clonotype. The V call is TRBV4-2, the J call TRBJ1-6, with TRBD1 identical over 9 bases. J gave up 7 bases and V 2 bases, and 9 bases lay outside the gene matches. Germline CDR1 and CDR2: LGHNA and YNFKEQ. The CDR3 runs 17 residues. The CDR3 coding sequence is TGTGCCAGCAGCCAAAAGGACAGGGGCCGAGGAAATTCACCCCTCCACTTT. Its protein product is CASSQKDRGRGNSPLHF.

There are many counts of this clonotype. The V call is TRBV14, the J call TRBJ2-1, with D possibly being TRBD1 or TRBD2 (6 bases each). CDR1 and CDR2 (germline): SGHDN, FVKESK. V was clipped by 2 bases and J by 5 bases, with 10 bases between them. The CDR3 totals 14 residues. The CDR3 DNA reads as TGTGCCAGCAGCCAACGGGGGCACAACAATGAGCAGTTCTTC. Protein: CASSQRGHNNEQFF.

This clonotype has at least ten counts. The chain joins TRBV25-1 to TRBJ2-1; D is uncertain. CDR1 and CDR2 from the germline V gene are MGHDK and SYGVNS. The ends were cut back, 10 bases at V and 8 bases at J, with 21 bases in the middle. There are 14 residues in the CDR3. CDR3 sequence: CATSFGRGPDEQFF. The CDR3 DNA reads as TGTGCCACCTCGTTTGGCCGTGGCCCCGATGAGCAGTTCTTC. Looking up the rest from reference TRBV25-1 and TRBJ2-1 gives the full variable domain: EADIYQTPRYLVIGTGKKITLECSQTMGHDKMYWYQQDPGMELHLIHYSYGVNSTEKGDLSSESTVSRIRTEHFPLTLESARPSHTSQYLCATSFGRGPDEQFFGPGTRLTVL.

This clonotype was seen many times. The chain carries TRBV7-7 and TRBJ2-1, with 16 bases identical to TRBD2. The CDR3 contains 18 residues. The germline CDR1 and CDR2 sequences are SSHAT and FNYEAQ (reference sequence). V lost 1 base to trimming and J lost 7 bases; unmatched junction nucleotides: 7. The CDR3 spells CASSLGGPGLAGGNEQFF. As DNA, the CDR3 is TGTGCCAGCAGCTTAGGGGGTCCGGGACTAGCGGGAGGGAATGAGCAGTTCTTC.

This clonotype occurred many times. The J gene is TRBJ2-1, the V gene TRBV7-2; D remains unclear. Looked up from germline, CDR1 is SGHTA and CDR2 is FQGNSA. The CDR3 extends over 14 amino acids. Trimming removed 5 bases from V and 6 bases from J, with 14 bases in between. The CDR3 is CASSKQQTSNEQFF. The CDR3, as DNA: TGTGCCAGCAGCAAACAGCAGACAAGCAATGAGCAGTTCTTC.

This clonotype showed up many times. The rearrangement links TRBV27 to TRBJ2-2, with TRBD2 matching over 14 bases. V shed 6 bases, J shed 7 bases, and the junction held 10 bases outside the gene matches. Looked up from germline, CDR1 is MNHEY and CDR2 is SMNVEV (reference sequence). The CDR3 is 17 amino acids. The CDR3 DNA reads as TGTGCCAGCAGCACAGGGACTAGCGGGAGTCGAGGCGGGGAGCTGTTTTTT. Residues: CASSTGTSGSRGGELFF.

This clonotype showed up just a few times. The chain is built from TRBV6-6 and TRBJ1-5, with a possible D match to TRBD1 (5 bases). Deletions cut 6 bases from V and 0 bases from J, with 12 bases between. The germline gives CDR1 MNHNY, CDR2 SVGAGI (reference sequence). The CDR3 is 15 amino acids. The CDR3 sequence: CASSRDGYSNQPQHF. CDR3 coding DNA: TGTGCCAGCAGCCGGGACGGATATAGCAATCAGCCCCAGCATTTT.

The sample holds a few counts of this clonotype. This chain joins TRBV7-3 and TRBJ2-1, with D possibly matching TRBD2 (5 bases). Germline V gene sequence: CDR1 SGHTA, CDR2 FQGTGA. The V end was cut by 2 bases, the J end by 0 bases, with 11 bases between. The CDR3 extends over 16 amino acids. CDR3 protein: CASSLVSGGSYNEQFF. The CDR3 DNA follows: TGTGCCAGCAGCTTAGTAAGCGGAGGCTCCTACAATGAGCAGTTCTTC.

This clonotype has ten or more counts. This chain links TRBV12-3 or TRBV12-4 with TRBJ2-1, with D perhaps matching TRBD1 (5 bases). The CDR3 extends over 16 amino acids. Trimming removed 3 bases from V and 0 bases from J, with 12 bases in between. This CDR3 reads CASSLGLLSSYNEQFF. CDR3 sequence (DNA): TGTGCCAGCAGTTTGGGGCTTTTGAGCTCCTACAATGAGCAGTTCTTC.

Ten or more counts support this clonotype. The chain has TRBV12-3 or TRBV12-4 and TRBJ2-7; 8 bases map to TRBD2. The V and J ends lost 5 bases and 6 bases, in that order; junction bases with no gene match: 6. CDR3 length: 13 amino acids. The CDR3 is CASSRGGVGEQYV. The CDR3 DNA is TGTGCCAGCAGTCGGGGGGGAGTTGGCGAGCAGTACGTC.

This clonotype was seen ten or more times. The chain couples TRBV5-1 to TRBJ2-2, with 8 bases lining up with TRBD1. Germline trimming cut 4 bases from V and 3 bases from J; bases unmatched to any gene: 8. The CDR3 sequence is 16 residues long. The germline gives CDR1 SGHRS, CDR2 YFSETQ. In nucleotides, the CDR3 is TGCGCCAGCAGCCTTCAGGGGGCGTCGGACACCGGGGAGCTGTTTTTT. It yields the protein CASSLQGASDTGELFF.

This clonotype was counted many times. One junction end disagrees with the germline gene, perhaps due to a read error. CDR3 residues: CSVQETLYGYTF. CDR3 bases: TGCAGCGTTCAAGAGACCCTCTATGGCTACACCTTC. The gene calls are TRBV29-1 and TRBJ1-2; D is unresolved. Germline V gives CDR1 SQVTM, CDR2 ANQGSEA. The CDR3 consists of 12 residues.

This clonotype was seen repeatedly, ten times or more. This chain's CDR3 is CASSTGHLAKNIQYF. In nucleotides, the CDR3 is TGCGCCAGCTCTACGGGACATTTAGCCAAAAACATTCAGTACTTC. This chain connects TRBV4-3 to TRBJ2-4, with D tentatively TRBD1 (6 bases). Trimming removed 8 bases from V and 0 bases from J, with 14 bases in between. This CDR3 has 15 residues. Germline loops: CDR1 LGHNA, CDR2 YSLEER.

This clonotype has at least ten counts. This chain uses TRBV7-3 with TRBJ2-1; 7 bases align to TRBD1. CDR1 and CDR2 (germline): SGHTA, FQGTGA. The CDR3 has 15 amino acids. V lost 5 bases and J lost 5; bases outside the gene matches: 9. DNA for the CDR3: TGTGCCAGCAGCCCTTCGGGGACAGTCGACAATGAGCAGTTCTTC. This encodes CASSPSGTVDNEQFF.

Many counts were recorded for this clonotype. This chain connects TRBV9 to TRBJ2-3, with 10 bases that match TRBD1. CDR3 length: 15 amino acids. Germline lookup yields CDR1 SGDLS and CDR2 YYNGEE. V was pared by 6 bases and J by 6 bases, with 10 bases of the junction left unmatched. The CDR3 sequence is CASTRGDRGRDTQYF. CDR3 coding DNA: TGTGCCAGCACTCGTGGGGACAGGGGAAGGGATACGCAGTATTTT.

V gene TRBV29-1 combines with J gene TRBJ2-1; 10 bases are a match to TRBD2. The CDR3 contains 15 residues. Looked up from germline, CDR1 is SQVTM and CDR2 is ANQGSEA. The J segment lost 4 bases and the V segment lost 4 bases, leaving 7 bases of the junction unmatched. CDR3 residues: CSVVSLAGEYNEQFF. Here the CDR3 DNA reads TGCAGCGTTGTGTCGCTAGCGGGAGAGTACAATGAGCAGTTCTTC.

This clonotype appeared a single time. J is TRBJ2-1 and V is TRBV10-3; D is possibly TRBD1 (6 bases). CDR1 and CDR2 (germline): ENHRY, SYGVKD. The ends were cut back, 2 bases at V and 4 bases at J, with 15 bases in the middle. The CDR3 is 16 residues long. The CDR3 DNA reads TGTGCCATCAGTGAGAGCACAGGGCGCAGGTACAATGAGCAGTTCTTC. Its protein product is CAISESTGRRYNEQFF.

This chain joins TRBV9 and TRBJ2-1; 7 nucleotides agree with TRBD1. The CDR3 has 15 amino acids. The germline CDR1 and CDR2 sequences are SGDLS and YYNGEE. Trimming cost V 3 bases and J 8 bases; bases outside gene matches: 11. CDR3 nucleotides: TGTGCCAGCAGCGGATACCGGACAGGATGGGATGAGCAGTTCTTC. It specifies CASSGYRTGWDEQFF.

DNA of the CDR3: TGCGCCAGCAGCTTTACCGAACCGTCCCATGAGCAGTTCTTC. Amino acid sequence: CASSFTEPSHEQFF. This sequence joins TRBV5-1 and TRBJ2-1; D is ambiguous. The CDR3 is 14 residues long. Germline loops: CDR1 SGHRS, CDR2 YFSETQ. V dropped 2 bases and J dropped 8 bases, with 14 bases sitting between them.

This clonotype was found many times. This chain joins TRBV12-3 or TRBV12-4 and TRBJ1-6, with TRBD1 identical over 7 bases. The CDR3 spans 15 residues. Trimming took 6 bases from V and 0 from J; bases not matched to a gene: 2. CDR3 coding DNA: TGTGCCAGCAGGACAGGGAGCTCCTATAATTCACCCCTCCACTTT. Its translation is CASRTGSSYNSPLHF.

This clonotype appeared many times. The chain joins TRBV12-3 or TRBV12-4 to TRBJ1-2; D might be TRBD1 (6 bases). Trimming pared 3 bases from V and 2 bases from J, leaving 10 bases between. CDR3 length: 14 amino acids. The DNA for the CDR3 is TGTGCCAGCAGTTTCTTGGGGGGCAACTATGGCTACACCTTC. Translated, it gives CASSFLGGNYGYTF.

The chain combines TRBV7-2 with TRBJ1-5; D is perhaps TRBD1 (5 bases). Trimming cost V 3 bases and J 5 bases, with 11 bases left between them. Germline V gene sequence: CDR1 SGHTA, CDR2 FQGNSA. The CDR3 contains 14 residues. In DNA form, the CDR3 reads TGTGCCAGCAGCTTTCGGCAGGGAGATCAGCCCCAGCATTTT. This codes for CASSFRQGDQPQHF.

CDR3 bases: TGCAGTGCTAGAGCAGGGCTTCAAGAGACCCAGTACTTC. Amino acid sequence: CSARAGLQETQYF. The chain uses TRBV20-1 and TRBJ2-5; TRBD1 is a possible D gene (5 bases). Deletions cut 1 base from V and 2 bases from J, with 8 bases between. CDR1 DFQATT and CDR2 SNEGSKA come from the germline V gene (reference sequence). The CDR3 length is 13 residues.

This clonotype was detected many times. The V gene is TRBV4-2, the J gene TRBJ1-2; 7 nucleotides line up with TRBD1. This CDR3 is built from 16 residues. CDR1 LGHNA and CDR2 YNFKEQ come from the germline V gene. V trimming: 4 bases; J trimming: 0 bases; junction bases outside the gene matches: 8. CDR3 in amino acids: CASSPLPGQTNYGYTF. CDR3 sequence (DNA): TGTGCCAGCAGCCCTCTACCGGGACAGACTAACTATGGCTACACCTTC.

There are many counts of this clonotype. V usage is TRBV5-1 and J usage is TRBJ2-2; D is unresolved. V gave up 0 bases and J gave up 1 base, with 7 bases separating them. The CDR3 is 15 residues long. The germline V gene encodes CDR1 SGHRS and CDR2 YFSETQ. The CDR3 region has the DNA TGCGCCAGCAGCTTGGGAAGTTGGAACACCGGGGAGCTGTTTTTT. Its protein product is CASSLGSWNTGELFF.